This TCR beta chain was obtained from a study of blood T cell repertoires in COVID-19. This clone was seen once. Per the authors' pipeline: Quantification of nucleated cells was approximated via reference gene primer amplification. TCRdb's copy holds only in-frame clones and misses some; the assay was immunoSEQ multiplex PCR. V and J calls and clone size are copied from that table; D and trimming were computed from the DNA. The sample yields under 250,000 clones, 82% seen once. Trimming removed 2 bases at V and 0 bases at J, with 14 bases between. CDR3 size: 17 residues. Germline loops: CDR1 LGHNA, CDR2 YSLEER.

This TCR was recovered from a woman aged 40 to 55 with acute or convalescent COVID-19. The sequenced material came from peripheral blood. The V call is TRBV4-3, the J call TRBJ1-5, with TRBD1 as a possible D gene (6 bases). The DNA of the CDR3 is TGCGCCAGCAGCCAAAGGGGGACACCAAATAGCAATCAGCCCCAGCATTTT. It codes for CASSQRGTPNSNQPQHF.